The 22 T cell receptor beta chains below all came from one sample that was sequenced in a study of cytomegalovirus exposure and HLA in healthy donors. It was with 60 Vbeta and 13 Jbeta primers that the PCR ran. Clones were read by immunoSEQ multiplex PCR, and TCRdb kept only the in-frame ones, dropping some. The sample includes 100,000 to 150,000 clones, around 80% seen only once; the top ten take under 9.5%. Material: PBMCs. The receptors derive from a woman in her forties or fifties in good health and CMV-seropositive.

This clone was found a few times. J is TRBJ2-7 and V is TRBV4-3; D might be TRBD1 (5 bases). Per the germline V gene, CDR1 is LGHNA and CDR2 is YSLEER. V gave up 0 bases and J gave up 6 bases, with 18 bases separating them. This CDR3 has 16 residues. The CDR3 DNA is TGCGCCAGCAGCCAAGATTTTGGGGCGATTGTGGCCGAGCAGTACTTC. Its translation is CASSQDFGAIVAEQYF.

This chain links TRBV27 with TRBJ2-1, with 7 positions matching TRBD1. V lost 6 bases, J lost 4 bases, and 3 bases stayed unmatched. Germline CDR1 and CDR2: MNHEY and SMNVEV (reference sequence). The CDR3 contains 13 residues. CDR3 in amino acids: CASRPTGYNEQFF. Here the CDR3 DNA reads TGTGCCAGCAGACCGACAGGGTACAATGAGCAGTTCTTC.

This clone was seen a handful of times. CDR3 protein: CASSMRDYEQYF. The CDR3 DNA reads as TGTGCCAGTAGTATGCGGGACTACGAGCAGTACTTC. The genes are TRBV19 and TRBJ2-7; D possibly corresponds to TRBD2 (6 bases). CDR1 LNHDA and CDR2 SQIVND come from the germline V gene (reference sequence). The CDR3 has 12 amino acids. V dropped 3 bases and J dropped 3 bases, with 6 bases sitting between them.

The chain has TRBV5-4 and TRBJ2-1; D is possibly TRBD1 (6 bases). V was trimmed by 5 bases and J by 5 bases, leaving 20 bases between them. Germline V gene data show CDR1 as SGHNT and CDR2 as YYREEE (reference sequence). This CDR3 has 16 amino acids. The CDR3 reads CASRGTSGPPHNEQFF. The CDR3 nucleotides read TGTGCCAGCAGGGGGACAAGCGGTCCTCCCCACAATGAGCAGTTCTTC.

The chain uses TRBV11-3 and TRBJ2-5; D is undetermined. Trimming stripped 1 base from V and 4 bases from J, with 7 bases between. Germline V gene lookup returns CDR1 SGHNT and CDR2 YENEEA. This CDR3 has 13 residues. The CDR3 here is CASSLVERETQYF. DNA for the CDR3: TGTGCCAGCAGCTTAGTCGAGAGAGAGACCCAGTACTTC.

This clone was found a few times. The rearrangement joins TRBV7-9 to TRBJ1-1, with 7 positions matching TRBD1. CDR3 length: 11 amino acids. Germline V gene sequence: CDR1 SEHNR, CDR2 FQNEAQ (reference sequence). V was pared by 8 bases and J by 8 bases, with 5 bases of the junction left unmatched. The CDR3 reads CASRQGVEAFF. The CDR3, as DNA: TGTGCCAGCCGACAGGGCGTAGAAGCTTTCTTT.

In regard to this clone: Mismatch with germline at one junction end may stem from a read error. The chain recombines TRBV18 with TRBJ1-1; maybe TRBD1 (6 bases). The CDR3 length is 14 residues. Germline V gene lookup returns CDR1 KGHSH and CDR2 LQKENI. The CDR3 nucleotides read TGTGCCAGCTCAGCACCCTACAGGGTGGGTGAAGCTTTCTTT. It encodes CASSAPYRVGEAFF.

The genes are TRBV9 and TRBJ1-4; perhaps TRBD1 as D (5 bases). The CDR3 spans 18 residues. Per the germline V gene, CDR1 is SGDLS and CDR2 is YYNGEE. V shed 4 bases and J shed 8 bases, with 27 bases lying between them. The chain's CDR3 is CASSPALGTPTWGEKLFF. CDR3 bases: TGTGCCAGCAGCCCGGCGCTGGGGACTCCCACCTGGGGGGAAAAACTGTTTTTT. The whole variable domain, filled in from reference TRBV9 and TRBJ1-4, reads DSGVTQTPKHLITATGQRVTLRCSPRSGDLSVYWYQQSLDQGLQFLIQYYNGEERAKGNILERFSAQQFPDLHSELNLSSLELGDSALYFCASSPALGTPTWGEKLFFGSGTQLSVL.

The chain is built from TRBV11-2 and TRBJ1-4; TRBD1 might be the D (5 bases). V was shortened by 1 base and J by 4 bases, with 10 bases between the two germline ends. Germline V gene sequence: CDR1 SGHAT, CDR2 FQNNGV. The CDR3 spans 15 residues. CDR3 protein: CASSLGLQGNEKLFF. The CDR3 DNA follows: TGTGCCAGCAGCTTAGGATTGCAGGGTAATGAAAAACTGTTTTTT.

J is TRBJ1-2 and V is TRBV6-6; TRBD1 matches 7 bases. Trimming cost V 8 bases and J 4 bases; bases outside gene matches: 7. From germline, CDR1 is MNHNY and CDR2 SVGAGI (reference sequence). The CDR3 totals 13 residues. CDR3 bases: TGTGCCAGCCTACAGGGGCAGGGCTATGGCTACACCTTC. This translates into CASLQGQGYGYTF.

The rearrangement uses TRBV5-1 and TRBJ1-1; 7 nucleotides match TRBD1. The CDR3 consists of 14 residues. Trimming took 0 bases from V and 6 from J; bases not matched to a gene: 5. Germline V gives CDR1 SGHRS, CDR2 YFSETQ. CDR3: CASSLVGQGAEAFF. The CDR3 DNA reads as TGCGCCAGCAGCTTGGTGGGGCAGGGGGCTGAAGCTTTCTTT.

The rearrangement links TRBV21-1 to TRBJ1-5; TRBD1, the D gene given by the table, was not confirmed from the DNA. TRBV21-1 is annotated as a pseudogene. This CDR3 is 12 amino acids long. The DNA for the CDR3 is TGTGCCAGCAGCATTGGGACAACGCCCCAGCATTTT. Amino acid sequence: CASSIGTTPQHF.

The chain has TRBV27 and TRBJ2-7; 7 bases line up with TRBD1. Germline V gives CDR1 MNHEY, CDR2 SMNVEV (reference sequence). The CDR3 spans 13 residues. V lost 5 bases, J lost 7 bases, and 8 bases stayed unmatched. For the CDR3, the DNA is TGTGCCAGCAGTCCAACAGGGGCGCGGGAGCAGTACTTC. Protein product: CASSPTGAREQYF.

The sample holds a few counts of this clone. This chain joins TRBV7-8 and TRBJ1-1, with 7 bases fitting TRBD1. This CDR3 is built from 14 residues. Germline V gene lookup returns CDR1 SGHVS and CDR2 FQNEAQ. V lost 2 bases, J lost 4 bases, and 4 bases stayed unmatched. The CDR3 reads CASSLTGDSTEAFF. CDR3 sequence (DNA): TGTGCCAGCAGCTTAACAGGGGACAGCACTGAAGCTTTCTTT.

This chain connects TRBV2 to TRBJ2-1; 15 bases are shared with TRBD2. Germline CDR1 and CDR2: SNHLY and FYNNEI. CDR3 size: 15 residues. V trimming: 8 bases; J trimming: 10 bases; junction bases outside the gene matches: 9. For the CDR3, the DNA is TGTGCCAGCGCCGCCGGGACTAGCGGGGGGTCCGAGCAGTTCTTC. This codes for CASAAGTSGGSEQFF.

This clone has more than one count but fewer than ten. This rearrangement joins TRBV5-8 to TRBJ1-2, with D hard to call. Germline CDR1 reads SGHTS; CDR2 reads YDEGEE. The CDR3 contains 14 residues. Trimming left V 2 bases short and J 3 bases short, with 11 bases between. CDR3 nucleotide sequence: TGTGCCAGCAGCTTTGGCTGGAGGGACTATGGCTACACCTTC. Amino acids: CASSFGWRDYGYTF.

The chain has TRBV4-3 and TRBJ1-2; 8 bases align to TRBD1. The germline gives CDR1 LGHNA, CDR2 YSLEER. The CDR3 sequence is 15 residues long. The junction had 4 bases not matched to a gene; V was cut back by 0 bases and J by 4 bases. Written as DNA, the CDR3 is TGCGCCAGCAGCCAAGATCACAGGGGGGGCTATGGCTACACCTTC. It specifies CASSQDHRGGYGYTF.

A few counts support this clone. V is TRBV6-6 and J is TRBJ2-7, with 11 bases that match TRBD1. The germline gives CDR1 MNHNY, CDR2 SVGAGI (reference sequence). V trimming: 6 bases; J trimming: 1 base; junction bases outside the gene matches: 5. This CDR3 has 15 amino acids. CDR3 bases: TGTGCCAGCAGACTCGGACAGGGGGCTTCCTACGAGCAGTACTTC. The encoded protein is CASRLGQGASYEQYF.

The chain combines TRBV6-5 with TRBJ2-3; 8 positions match TRBD2. V lost 2 bases and J lost 1; bases outside the gene matches: 5. The CDR3 totals 16 residues. The germline V gene has CDR1 MNHEY and CDR2 SVGAGI. The CDR3 DNA sequence: TGTGCCAGCAGTTACGGGCTAGCGGGCGGCACAGATACGCAGTATTTT. Its translation: CASSYGLAGGTDTQYF.

The J gene is TRBJ1-3, the V gene TRBV4-1; D is possibly TRBD1 (5 bases). Germline values: CDR1 MGHRA, CDR2 YSYEKL. This CDR3 spans 15 amino acids. V was cut by 1 base and J by 4 bases, with 11 bases left in between. In DNA form, the CDR3 reads TGCGCCAGCAGCCAAGCAACAGGTCTAGGAAACACCATATATTTT. Translated, it gives CASSQATGLGNTIYF.

The CDR3 loop is CASTEPPNYGYTF. The CDR3 nucleotides are TGTGCCAGCACAGAACCGCCTAACTATGGCTACACCTTC. This chain joins TRBV7-2 and TRBJ1-2; D is undetermined. There are 13 residues in the CDR3. The germline gives CDR1 SGHTA, CDR2 FQGNSA. V shed 7 bases and J shed 0 bases, with 9 bases lying between them.

This clone was found once. This chain connects TRBV11-1 to TRBJ1-2, with 7 bases identical to TRBD1. Germline CDR1 is SGHAT and CDR2 is FQDESV (reference sequence). CDR3 length equals 16 residues. The trim removed 5 bases at V and 8 bases at J, leaving 17 bases unmatched. The CDR3, as DNA: TGTGCCAGCAGCCCCAGACAGGGCAGGGTGAAGAGAGGCTACACCTTC. Translated, it gives CASSPRQGRVKRGYTF.